This TCR beta chain emerged from a study of tumor-infiltrating lymphocytes in primary liver carcinoma. Study summary: Stage T1-T3 N0M0 tumors measured roughly 4.2 to 10 cm at most.

With respect to this clonotype: Its specificity is unknown. One end of the junction does not line up with germline, which may come from a read error.

From roughly 21-30 mg of unsorted bulk tissue, DNA and RNA were co-extracted together. Donors underwent surgery for histopathologically diagnosed primary liver carcinoma. Total RNA amounting to around 530 ng was the source from which TCR beta cDNA was made with a constant-region primer. The TCR beta library was amplified through three nested multiplex PCR rounds in a modified ARM-PCR procedure. Both of the initial two PCR rounds ran for about 11 cycles and employed TRBV1-TRBV30 forward primers alongside a C-beta reverse primer. TCRdb independently ran MiXCR on the multiplex PCR reads; one entry per CDR3 protein. The sample lists under 200,000 distinct CDR3 sequences, 70% to 90% seen once, with roughly 20% in the top ten. Findings of the study overall: Paired tumor-adjacent and tumor-blood samples overlapped less than tumor region pairs did.

The germline V gene encodes CDR1 SGHAT and CDR2 FQNNGV. This CDR3 is 15 amino acids long. Sequences were obtained from tumor tissue from primary liver carcinoma. The clonotype was recovered from a man between 40 and 49 years old with primary liver carcinoma and hepatitis B virus infection. The V and J genes are TRBV11-2 and TRBJ1-2; TRBD1 aligns across 7 bases. CDR3 residues: CASSTSTGLIPGYTF. The CDR3 region has the DNA TGTGCCAGCAGCACGTCGACAGGGCTGATCCCTGGCTACACTTTC.